What follows are 20 T cell receptor beta chains derived from one specimen sequenced in a study of beta chain features in type 1 diabetes. Their antigens remain unidentified. Study outcomes and limitations: In all four CD4+ subsets, TCRB CDR3 length was significantly, moderately reduced in type 1 diabetes.

The isolated RNA, all of it, was reverse transcribed, so expressed TCRB transcripts were what got sequenced. Profiling relied on immunoSEQ multiplex PCR, and the TCRdb table lists in-frame clones only, not all of them. The sample includes 300,000 to 400,000 clones, around 9.7% of them seen just once. The sequencing sample was made of central memory CD4+ T cells from blood. These TCRs come from a young man with type 1 diabetes.

This clone has more than one count but fewer than ten. J is TRBJ2-7 and V is TRBV7-2; a possible D gene is TRBD2 (6 bases). Trimming stripped 3 bases from V and 5 bases from J, with 14 bases between. Germline V gene data show CDR1 as SGHTA and CDR2 as FQGNSA. This CDR3 region has 14 residues. CDR3 sequence reads: CASSFRSGPNEQYF. The CDR3 nucleotides are TGTGCCAGCAGCTTCAGAAGCGGGCCCAACGAGCAGTACTTC.

The table lists this clone with a few counts. The chain links TRBV29-1 to TRBJ1-1; 12 nucleotides line up with TRBD1. V lost 7 bases and J lost 0; bases outside the gene matches: 3. CDR3 size: 14 residues. Per the germline V gene, CDR1 is SQVTM and CDR2 is ANQGSEA. The CDR3 is CSGGQGAMNTEAFF. In DNA, the CDR3 is TGCAGCGGGGGACAGGGGGCAATGAACACTGAAGCTTTCTTT.

This clone was picked up a small number of times. The V and J genes are TRBV9 and TRBJ2-3; 8 bases match TRBD2. The CDR3 is 16 amino acids. Germline loops: CDR1 SGDLS, CDR2 YYNGEE. Trimming at V came to 1 base and at J to 2 bases, leaving 6 bases not matched to a gene. The CDR3 coding sequence is TGTGCCAGCAGCGTAAACGCGGGGGGCCCCACAGATACGCAGTATTTT. Translation gives CASSVNAGGPTDTQYF.

This clone came up many times. This sequence joins TRBV27 and TRBJ2-1, with D hard to call. This CDR3 has 13 amino acids. Trimming shortened V by 3 bases and J by 9 bases, and 12 bases separated the two germline ends. Per germline, CDR1 MNHEY and CDR2 SMNVEV (reference sequence). In DNA, the CDR3 is TGTGCCAGCAGTTTGGTCTACAGATTTGAGCAGTTCTTC. It yields the protein CASSLVYRFEQFF.

The V and J genes are TRBV6-6 and TRBJ2-3, with 11 bases aligning to TRBD1. Germline assignment: CDR1 MNHNY and CDR2 SVGAGI (reference sequence). The V gene end was trimmed by 7 bases and the J gene end by 2 bases; junction bases not matched to a gene: 5. This CDR3 region has 15 residues. As DNA, the CDR3 is TGTGCCAGCAAACGCGGACAGGGGGCCACAGATACGCAGTATTTT. It yields the protein CASKRGQGATDTQYF.

The chain recombines TRBV2 with TRBJ1-5; TRBD1 aligns across 9 bases. The junction had 4 bases not matched to a gene; V was cut back by 3 bases and J by 4 bases. This CDR3 is built from 15 residues. Germline assignment: CDR1 SNHLY and CDR2 FYNNEI. The CDR3 protein is CASSERDRANQPQHF. In nucleotides, the CDR3 is TGTGCCAGCAGTGAGAGGGACAGGGCTAATCAGCCCCAGCATTTT.

The J gene is TRBJ1-2, the V gene TRBV9; D may be TRBD1 (5 bases). Germline CDR1 is SGDLS and CDR2 is YYNGEE. The CDR3 totals 15 residues. V lost 0 bases and J 4 bases, leaving 13 bases between the germline ends. The CDR3 sequence: CASSVEVGTAYGYTF. CDR3 coding DNA: TGTGCCAGCAGCGTAGAAGTAGGGACGGCCTATGGCTACACCTTC.

This clone was detected many times. The V gene is TRBV23-1, the J gene TRBJ2-7; 7 bases fit TRBD1. TRBV23-1 is an ORF, with its function uncertain. Trimming removed 7 bases from V and 3 bases from J; junction bases left unmatched: 18. This CDR3 has 17 amino acids. Written as DNA, the CDR3 is TGCGCCAGCACTCCCAGTCGGGACAGCATTAGCGTCTACGAGCAGTACTTC. Its protein product is CASTPSRDSISVYEQYF.

The J gene is TRBJ2-3, the V gene TRBV4-3; D is uncertain. V lost 0 bases, J lost 2 bases, and 6 bases lay in between. CDR1 is LGHNA, CDR2 YSLEER, per germline. The CDR3 has 14 amino acids. CDR3 region: CASSQEWNTDTQYF. The CDR3 DNA is TGCGCCAGCAGCCAAGAGTGGAACACAGATACGCAGTATTTT.

The J gene is TRBJ2-7, the V gene TRBV10-3, with 8 bases aligning to TRBD1. This CDR3 is 16 amino acids long. Looked up from germline, CDR1 is ENHRY and CDR2 is SYGVKD. V dropped 2 bases and J dropped 4; count of bases not matched to a gene: 10. The CDR3 DNA follows: TGTGCCATCAGTGAGGGGTTGCCAGGGGGCGGGTACGAGCAGTACTTC. Protein product: CAISEGLPGGGYEQYF.

This clone was found many times. V gene TRBV5-1 combines with J gene TRBJ2-7, with 7 bases lining up with TRBD1. V was pared by 4 bases and J by 2 bases, with 3 bases of the junction left unmatched. The CDR3 spans 13 residues. Per germline, CDR1 SGHRS and CDR2 YFSETQ. CDR3 bases: TGCGCCAGCAGCCCAGGGGGAACCTACGAGCAGTACTTC. The encoded protein is CASSPGGTYEQYF.

The sample holds a few counts of this clone. The V gene is TRBV4-3, the J gene TRBJ1-2, with D unclear. Germline-derived CDR1 and CDR2 are LGHNA and YSLEER. The CDR3 extends over 13 amino acids. V was trimmed by 0 bases and J by 7 bases, leaving 9 bases between them. The CDR3 here is CASSQDPTFGYTF. CDR3 bases: TGCGCCAGCAGCCAAGACCCGACATTTGGCTACACCTTC.

The chain employs TRBV25-1 and TRBJ2-5, with TRBD1 matching over 11 bases. CDR1 is MGHDK, CDR2 SYGVNS, per germline. The CDR3 is 15 residues long. With V trimmed by 4 bases and J by 6 bases, 7 bases remained unmatched. In nucleotides, the CDR3 is TGTGCCAGCAGTGGAGCCGGGACAGGGGGACAGACCCAGTACTTC. Its protein is CASSGAGTGGQTQYF.

This clone was seen a few times. The chain employs TRBV30 and TRBJ1-2; possibly TRBD1 for D (5 bases). Per the germline V gene, CDR1 is GTSNPN and CDR2 is SVGIG (reference sequence). The ends were cut back, 1 base at V and 5 bases at J, with 11 bases in the middle. This CDR3 has 13 residues. CDR3 loop: CAWSEGDRYGYTF. Here the CDR3 DNA reads TGTGCCTGGAGTGAAGGGGATCGGTATGGCTACACCTTC.

V and J are TRBV2 and TRBJ2-7, with TRBD1 matching 7 bases. This CDR3 is built from 13 residues. CDR1 and CDR2 (germline): SNHLY, FYNNEI. V lost 6 bases and J lost 5; bases outside the gene matches: 7. DNA of the CDR3: TGTGCCAGCAGGAACACAGGGGTCCACGAGCAGTACTTC. Its protein product is CASRNTGVHEQYF.

This clone was observed a handful of times. The chain is built from TRBV12-5 and TRBJ2-3; D is possibly TRBD1 or TRBD2 (5 bases each). The CDR3 totals 12 residues. Germline CDR1 LGHNT, CDR2 FRNRAP. V lost 1 base, J lost 7 bases, and 6 bases lay in between. The CDR3 loop reads CASGLGGHTQYF. In nucleotides, the CDR3 is TGTGCTAGTGGTTTGGGGGGACATACGCAGTATTTT.

This clone was counted only a few times. The chain is built from TRBV7-2 and TRBJ1-1, with no clear D. Trimming took 5 bases from V and 2 from J, leaving 12 bases between them. Germline CDR1 and CDR2: SGHTA and FQGNSA. This CDR3 is built from 14 residues. CDR3: CASSPAGVNTEAFF. Here the CDR3 DNA reads TGTGCCAGCAGCCCGGCCGGGGTAAACACTGAAGCTTTCTTT.

This clone was picked up a small number of times. V usage is TRBV6-5 and J usage is TRBJ1-6; TRBD1 matches 7 bases. Germline CDR1 MNHEY, CDR2 SVGAGI. The trim removed 10 bases at V and 6 bases at J, leaving 6 bases unmatched. The CDR3 has 13 residues. The CDR3 here is CAIRDRSNSPLHF. The CDR3 DNA follows: TGTGCCATCCGGGACAGAAGTAATTCACCCCTCCACTTT.

Ten or more counts support this clone. V gene TRBV21-1 combines with J gene TRBJ1-2; whether TRBD1, the table's D call, matches the DNA was not checked. TRBV21-1 is flagged as a pseudogene. CDR3 size: 14 residues. The CDR3, as DNA: TGTGCCAGCAGCCCCTGGGACAGGGACGACGGCTACACCTTC. It translates to CASSPWDRDDGYTF.

This clone was found a few times. The V and J genes are TRBV10-1 and TRBJ2-3, with a weak D call TRBD1 (6 bases). The CDR3 has 14 residues. V was pared by 3 bases and J by 4 bases, with 11 bases between. Germline V CDR1 and CDR2: WNHNN, SYGVQD (reference sequence). Here the CDR3 reads CASSDGGQADTQYF. Here the CDR3 DNA reads TGCGCCAGCAGTGATGGGGGCCAGGCAGATACGCAGTATTTT.